The 12 T cell receptor beta chains below all came from one sample that was sequenced in a study of blood T cell repertoires in COVID-19. The table came from immunoSEQ multiplex PCR; TCRdb's copy has only in-frame clones and leaves some out. The sample has around 200,000 clones, around 88% seen once. The source material was peripheral blood. The source of these receptors is a man aged 45 to 65 with active or convalescent COVID-19.

The chain recombines TRBV2 with TRBJ2-3, with a possible D match to TRBD2 (6 bases). The V gene lost 6 bases and the J gene lost 2 bases, with 9 bases spanning the gap. The germline CDR1 and CDR2 sequences are SNHLY and FYNNEI. CDR3 length equals 13 residues. The CDR3 DNA is TGTGCCAGCAGGGGGACTGTCACAGATACGCAGTATTTT. This codes for CASRGTVTDTQYF.

The J gene is TRBJ1-5, the V gene TRBV5-5, with TRBD1 matching 7 bases. The CDR3 extends over 14 amino acids. The germline CDR1 and CDR2 sequences are SGHKS and YYEKEE (reference sequence). The junction had 1 base not matched to a gene; V was cut back by 3 bases and J by 1 base. The CDR3 loop is CASSWGQSNQPQHF. CDR3 coding DNA: TGTGCCAGCAGCTGGGGACAGAGCAATCAGCCCCAGCATTTT.

The chain links TRBV1 to TRBJ2-7; the table gives TRBD2 as D, unverified against the DNA. TRBV1 represents a pseudogene. The CDR3 totals 11 residues. CDR3 amino acids: CTSSPRGEQYF. DNA of the CDR3: TGCACCAGCAGCCCGCGGGGCGAGCAGTACTTC.

The chain has TRBV4-1 and TRBJ1-5, with unresolved D. This CDR3 has 14 residues. Looked up from germline, CDR1 is MGHRA and CDR2 is YSYEKL. Trimming left V 1 base short and J 6 bases short, with 10 bases between. Here the CDR3 reads CASSQAVEAQPQHF. The CDR3 nucleotides are TGCGCCAGCAGCCAAGCGGTAGAGGCTCAGCCCCAGCATTTT.

V and J are TRBV27 and TRBJ2-2; D might be TRBD1 (6 bases). The ends were cut back, 6 bases at V and 1 base at J, with 9 bases in the middle. This CDR3 comprises 14 residues. CDR1 and CDR2 (germline): MNHEY, SMNVEV (reference sequence). The CDR3 DNA sequence: TGTGCCAGCAGCTCGACAGGGAACACCGGGGAGCTGTTTTTT. Amino acids: CASSSTGNTGELFF.

V gene TRBV6-6 combines with J gene TRBJ2-5; a possible D gene is TRBD2 (6 bases). The CDR3 runs to 15 residues. Germline V gene lookup returns CDR1 MNHNY and CDR2 SVGAGI (reference sequence). V shed 2 bases and J shed 2 bases, with 12 bases lying between them. For the CDR3, the DNA is TGTGCCAGCAGTTACCTAGCGTCCGAGCAAGAGACCCAGTACTTC. The encoded protein is CASSYLASEQETQYF.

This clone was seen just once. The V and J genes are TRBV28 and TRBJ2-3; D not certain. Germline CDR1 reads MDHEN; CDR2 reads SYDVKM. V dropped 2 bases and J dropped 1 base, with 7 bases sitting between them. The CDR3 consists of 14 residues. The CDR3 DNA follows: TGTGCCAGCAGTTTAAGAGTTGGCACAGATACGCAGTATTTT. As protein: CASSLRVGTDTQYF.

The V gene is TRBV4-1, the J gene TRBJ2-3; TRBD2 matches 14 bases. This CDR3 has 17 amino acids. V was pared by 0 bases and J by 5 bases, with 4 bases of the junction left unmatched. CDR1 and CDR2 from the germline V gene are MGHRA and YSYEKL. CDR3 sequence: CASSQDSTSGRGDTQYF. The CDR3 coding sequence is TGCGCCAGCAGCCAAGATTCGACTAGCGGGAGGGGAGATACGCAGTATTTT.

The chain links TRBV9 to TRBJ2-1; no clear D. With 0 bases removed from V and 2 bases from J, the gap between germline ends came to 3 bases. CDR1 and CDR2 from the germline V gene are SGDLS and YYNGEE. The CDR3 length is 13 residues. The CDR3 DNA is TGTGCCAGCAGCGTAGTAGCCTACAATGAGCAGTTCTTC. This translates into CASSVVAYNEQFF.

This chain links TRBV18 with TRBJ2-3; 8 bases agree with TRBD2. In germline, CDR1 is KGHSH, CDR2 LQKENI. With V trimmed by 2 bases and J by 1 base, 5 bases remained unmatched. The CDR3 has 16 residues. This CDR3 is CASSPAGGTGTDTQYF. CDR3 nucleotide sequence: TGTGCCAGCTCACCAGCGGGGGGTACCGGCACAGATACGCAGTATTTT.

This chain connects TRBV29-1 to TRBJ1-1; maybe TRBD1 (6 bases). Germline lookup yields CDR1 SQVTM and CDR2 ANQGSEA. The CDR3 totals 12 residues. V lost 4 bases and J 6 bases, leaving 12 bases between the germline ends. Written as DNA, the CDR3 is TGCAGCGTTGTGCAGGGGCCGTCTGAAGCTTTCTTT. It codes for CSVVQGPSEAFF. Complete variable domain (other parts from reference TRBV29-1 and TRBJ1-1): SAVISQKPSRDICQRGTSLTIQCQVDSQVTMMFWYRQQPGQSLTLIATANQGSEATYESGFVIDKFPISRPNLTFSTLTVSNMSPEDSSIYLCSVVQGPSEAFFGQGTRLTVV.

As to this clone: This sample includes further DNA sequences coding for the same CDR3. The chain recombines TRBV30 with TRBJ1-1; D ambiguous. Trimming took 0 bases from V and 2 from J, leaving 7 bases between them. CDR1 and CDR2 from the germline V gene are GTSNPN and SVGIG (reference sequence). The CDR3 contains 13 residues. CDR3 bases: TGTGCCTGGAGTGTAGAGGTAAACACTGAAGCTTTCTTT. Translated, it gives CAWSVEVNTEAFF.